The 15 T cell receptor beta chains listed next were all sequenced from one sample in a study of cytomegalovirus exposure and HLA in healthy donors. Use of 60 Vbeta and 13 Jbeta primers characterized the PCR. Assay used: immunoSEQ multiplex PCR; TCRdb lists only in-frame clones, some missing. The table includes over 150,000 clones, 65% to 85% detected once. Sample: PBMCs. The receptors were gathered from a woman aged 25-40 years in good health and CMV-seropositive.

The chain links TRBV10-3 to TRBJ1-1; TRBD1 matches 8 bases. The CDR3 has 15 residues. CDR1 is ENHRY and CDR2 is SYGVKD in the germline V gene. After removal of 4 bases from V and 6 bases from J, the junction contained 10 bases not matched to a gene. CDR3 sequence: CAISATGQGRAEAFF. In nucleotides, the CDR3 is TGTGCCATCAGTGCGACCGGACAGGGAAGGGCTGAAGCTTTCTTT.

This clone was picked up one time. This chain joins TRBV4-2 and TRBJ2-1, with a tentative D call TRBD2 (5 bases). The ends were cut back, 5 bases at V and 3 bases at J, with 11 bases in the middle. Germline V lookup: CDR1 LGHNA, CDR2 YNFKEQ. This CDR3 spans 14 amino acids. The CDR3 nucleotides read TGTGCCAGCAGCAAGACCGGAGGCTACAATGAGCAGTTCTTC. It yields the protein CASSKTGGYNEQFF.

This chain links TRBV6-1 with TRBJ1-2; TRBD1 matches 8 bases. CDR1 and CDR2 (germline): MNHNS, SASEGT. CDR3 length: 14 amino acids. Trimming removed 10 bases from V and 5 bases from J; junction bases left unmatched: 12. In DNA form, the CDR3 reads TGTGCCAAGACGGGACAGGCGGAGATATATGGCTACACCTTC. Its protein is CAKTGQAEIYGYTF.

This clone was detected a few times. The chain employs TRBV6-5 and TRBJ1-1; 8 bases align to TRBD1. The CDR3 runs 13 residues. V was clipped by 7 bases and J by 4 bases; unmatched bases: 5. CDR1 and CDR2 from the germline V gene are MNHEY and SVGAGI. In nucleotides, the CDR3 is TGTGCCAGCATGAACAGGGGGACCACTGAAGCTTTCTTT. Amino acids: CASMNRGTTEAFF.

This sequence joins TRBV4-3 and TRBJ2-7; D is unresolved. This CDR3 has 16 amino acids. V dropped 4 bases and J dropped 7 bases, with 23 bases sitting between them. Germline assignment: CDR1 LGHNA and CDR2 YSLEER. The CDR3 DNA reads TGCGCCAGCAGCCGACATGTTGGATCCCTTCAAGAAGAGCAGTACTTC. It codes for CASSRHVGSLQEEQYF.

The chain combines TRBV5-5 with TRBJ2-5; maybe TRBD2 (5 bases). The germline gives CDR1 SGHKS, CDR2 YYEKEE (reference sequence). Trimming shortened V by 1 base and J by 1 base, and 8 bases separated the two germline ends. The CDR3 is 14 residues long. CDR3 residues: CASSLKRGQETQYF. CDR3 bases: TGTGCCAGCAGCTTGAAACGGGGCCAAGAGACCCAGTACTTC.

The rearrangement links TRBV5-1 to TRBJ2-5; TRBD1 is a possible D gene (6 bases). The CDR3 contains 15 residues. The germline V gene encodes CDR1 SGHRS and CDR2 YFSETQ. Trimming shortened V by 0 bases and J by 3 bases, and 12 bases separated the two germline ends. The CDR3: CASSLVRGLEETQYF. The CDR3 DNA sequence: TGCGCCAGCAGCTTGGTAAGGGGGTTGGAAGAGACCCAGTACTTC.

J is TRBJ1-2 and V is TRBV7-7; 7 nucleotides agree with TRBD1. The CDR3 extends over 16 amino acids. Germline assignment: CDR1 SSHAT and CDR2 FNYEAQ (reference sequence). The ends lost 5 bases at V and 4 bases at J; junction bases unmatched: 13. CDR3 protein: CASSPLNRGLSYGYTF. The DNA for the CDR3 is TGTGCCAGCAGCCCCTTAAACAGGGGCCTATCCTATGGCTACACCTTC.

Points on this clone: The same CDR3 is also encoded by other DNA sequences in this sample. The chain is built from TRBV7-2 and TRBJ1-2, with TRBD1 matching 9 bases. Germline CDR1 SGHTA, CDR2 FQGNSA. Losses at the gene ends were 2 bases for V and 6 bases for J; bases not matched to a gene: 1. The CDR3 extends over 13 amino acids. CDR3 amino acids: CASSLWTGDGYTF. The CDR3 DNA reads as TGTGCCAGCAGCTTATGGACAGGGGATGGCTACACCTTC.

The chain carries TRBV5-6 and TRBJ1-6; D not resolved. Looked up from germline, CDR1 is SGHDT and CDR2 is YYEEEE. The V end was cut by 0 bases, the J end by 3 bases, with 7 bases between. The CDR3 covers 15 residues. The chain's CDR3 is CASSLGGLYNSPLHF. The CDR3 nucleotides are TGTGCCAGCAGCTTGGGCGGTCTCTATAATTCACCCCTCCACTTT.

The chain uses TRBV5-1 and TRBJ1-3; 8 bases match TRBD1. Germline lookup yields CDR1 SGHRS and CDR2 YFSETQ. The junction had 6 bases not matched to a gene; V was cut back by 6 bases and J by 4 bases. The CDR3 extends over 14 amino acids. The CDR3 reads CASTDRGSGNTIYF. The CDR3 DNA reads TGCGCCAGCACCGACAGGGGCTCCGGAAACACCATATATTTT.

The CDR3 nucleotides are TGTGCCAGCAGTTCACTGGGCTTGGATTCACCCCTCCACTTT. Translated, it gives CASSSLGLDSPLHF. This chain links TRBV27 with TRBJ1-6; D ambiguous. The V end lost 4 bases, the J end lost 8 bases, and 12 bases lay between the germline ends. The CDR3 loop spans 14 amino acids. Germline V gene lookup returns CDR1 MNHEY and CDR2 SMNVEV (reference sequence).

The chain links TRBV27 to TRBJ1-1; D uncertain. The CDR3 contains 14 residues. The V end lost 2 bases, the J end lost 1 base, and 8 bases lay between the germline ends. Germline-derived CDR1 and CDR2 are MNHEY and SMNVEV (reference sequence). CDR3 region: CASSLHSQNTEAFF. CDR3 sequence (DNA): TGTGCCAGCAGTTTACACAGCCAGAACACTGAAGCTTTCTTT.

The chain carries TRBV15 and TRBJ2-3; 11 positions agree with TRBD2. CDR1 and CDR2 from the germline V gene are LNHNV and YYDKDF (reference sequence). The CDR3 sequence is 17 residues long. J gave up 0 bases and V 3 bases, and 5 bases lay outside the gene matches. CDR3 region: CATSRLAGGRSTDTQYF. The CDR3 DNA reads TGTGCCACCAGCAGGCTAGCGGGGGGCCGTAGCACAGATACGCAGTATTTT.

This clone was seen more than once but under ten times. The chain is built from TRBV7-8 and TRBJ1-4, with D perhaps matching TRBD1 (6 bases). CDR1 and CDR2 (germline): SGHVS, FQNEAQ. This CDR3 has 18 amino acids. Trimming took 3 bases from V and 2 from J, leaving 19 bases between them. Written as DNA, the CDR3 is TGTGCCAGCAGCTTTTACAGGGTGCCCGTCGGGACTAATGAAAAACTGTTTTTT. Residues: CASSFYRVPVGTNEKLFF.